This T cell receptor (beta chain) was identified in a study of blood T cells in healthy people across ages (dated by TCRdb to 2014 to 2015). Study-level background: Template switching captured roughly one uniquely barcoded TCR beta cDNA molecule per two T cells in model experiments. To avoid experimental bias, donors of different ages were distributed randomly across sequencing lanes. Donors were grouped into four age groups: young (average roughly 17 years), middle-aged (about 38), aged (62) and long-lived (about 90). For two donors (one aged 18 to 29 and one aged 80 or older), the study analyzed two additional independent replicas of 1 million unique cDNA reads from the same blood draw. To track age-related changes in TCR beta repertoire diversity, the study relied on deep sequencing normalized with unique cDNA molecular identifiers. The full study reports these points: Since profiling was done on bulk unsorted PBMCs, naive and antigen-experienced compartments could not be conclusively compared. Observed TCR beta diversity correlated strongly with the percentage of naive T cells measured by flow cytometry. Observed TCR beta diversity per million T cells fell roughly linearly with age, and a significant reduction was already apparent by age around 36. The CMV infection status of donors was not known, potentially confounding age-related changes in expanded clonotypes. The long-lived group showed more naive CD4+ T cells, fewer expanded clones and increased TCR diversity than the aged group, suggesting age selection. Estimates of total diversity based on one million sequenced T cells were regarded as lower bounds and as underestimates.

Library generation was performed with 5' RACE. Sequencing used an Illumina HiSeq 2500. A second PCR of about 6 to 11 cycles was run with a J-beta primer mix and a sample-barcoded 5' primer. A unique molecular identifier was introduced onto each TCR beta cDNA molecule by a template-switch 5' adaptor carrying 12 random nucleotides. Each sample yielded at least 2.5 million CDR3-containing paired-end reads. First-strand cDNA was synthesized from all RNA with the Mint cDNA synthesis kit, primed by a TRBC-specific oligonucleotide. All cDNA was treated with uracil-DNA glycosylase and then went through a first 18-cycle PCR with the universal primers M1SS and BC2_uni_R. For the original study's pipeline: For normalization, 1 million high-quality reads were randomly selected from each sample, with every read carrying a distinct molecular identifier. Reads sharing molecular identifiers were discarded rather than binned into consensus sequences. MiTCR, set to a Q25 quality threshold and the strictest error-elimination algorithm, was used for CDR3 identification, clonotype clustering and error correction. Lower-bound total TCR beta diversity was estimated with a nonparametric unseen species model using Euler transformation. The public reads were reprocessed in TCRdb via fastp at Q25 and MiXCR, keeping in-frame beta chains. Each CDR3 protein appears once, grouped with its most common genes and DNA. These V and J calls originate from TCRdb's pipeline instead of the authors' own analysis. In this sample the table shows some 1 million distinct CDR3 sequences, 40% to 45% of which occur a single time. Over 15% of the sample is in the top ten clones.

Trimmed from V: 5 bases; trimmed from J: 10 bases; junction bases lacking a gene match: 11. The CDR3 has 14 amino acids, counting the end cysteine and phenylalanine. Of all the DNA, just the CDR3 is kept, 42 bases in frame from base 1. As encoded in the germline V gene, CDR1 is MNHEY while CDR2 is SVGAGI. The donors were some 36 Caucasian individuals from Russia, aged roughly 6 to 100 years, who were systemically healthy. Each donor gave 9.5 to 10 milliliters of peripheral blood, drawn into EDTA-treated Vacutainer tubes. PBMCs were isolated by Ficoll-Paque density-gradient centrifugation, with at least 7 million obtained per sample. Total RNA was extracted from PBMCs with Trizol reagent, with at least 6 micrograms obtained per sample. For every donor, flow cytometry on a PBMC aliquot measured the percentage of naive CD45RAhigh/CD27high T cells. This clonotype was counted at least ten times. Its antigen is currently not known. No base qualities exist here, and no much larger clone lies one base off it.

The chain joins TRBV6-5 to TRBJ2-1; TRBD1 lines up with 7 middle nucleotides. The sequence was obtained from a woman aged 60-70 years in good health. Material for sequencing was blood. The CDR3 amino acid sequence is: CASSQTQGSKEQFF. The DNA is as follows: TGTGCCAGCAGTCAGACACAGGGGAGTAAGGAGCAGTTCTTC.